This T cell receptor beta chain was observed in a study of blood T cell repertoires in COVID-19. Study at large: T cells, B-cell-depleted T cells, or PBMCs supplied cDNA or gDNA.

Measured with immunoSEQ multiplex PCR; TCRdb has only the in-frame clones, and not every one. The table includes about 220,000 clones, less than 85% detected once. Many counts were recorded for this clone. Trimming removed 1 base at V and 6 bases at J, with 19 bases between. The CDR3 spans 16 residues. Germline V lookup: CDR1 SGHNT, CDR2 YYREEE (reference sequence). This receptor was obtained from a woman over 75 with acute or convalescent COVID-19. Sequenced: peripheral blood. J is TRBJ1-1 and V is TRBV5-4; D may be TRBD1 (6 bases). CDR3 DNA: TGTGCCAGCAGCTTGCCCCACCTCGCAGGGGCCCCTGAAGCTTTCTTT. This sequence encodes CASSLPHLAGAPEAFF.